A single T cell receptor (beta chain) is shown here with its context. The CDR3 is 17 residues long. CDR1 and CDR2 (germline): SGHNT, YYREEE (reference sequence). The V and J ends lost 3 bases and 0 bases respectively, with 13 bases between them. Assay: immunoSEQ multiplex PCR; the TCRdb copy retains only in-frame clones and omits some. Seen here are 13,000 to 15,000 clones, just over 90% observed once, and the top ten hold approximately 3%. This sample is drawn from a study of T cell changes during pregnancy in multiple sclerosis. This chain connects TRBV5-4 to TRBJ1-6; D is possibly TRBD1 (5 bases). Sequencing was performed on peripheral blood, taken in the second trimester of pregnancy. The TCR comes from a female donor in good health, enrolled as a control in a pregnancy study. CDR3 DNA sequence: TGTGCCAGCAGCTCAGGGACTTCGGGCTCCTATAATTCACCCCTCCACTTT. Its translation: CASSSGTSGSYNSPLHF.